Included here is one T cell receptor (beta chain) sequence, with context. Its specific antigen is unknown. No base quality values were provided; no much bigger clone lies one nucleotide off. These data originate in a study of the immune and genomic landscape of osteosarcoma (dated by TCRdb to between 2020 and 2021). Regarding the complete study: The overall cohort was composed of 45 or so pediatric and adult patients with high-grade osteosarcoma, and a median age at diagnosis of about 29 years (range roughly 5-85) was recorded. The cohort was enriched for poor-risk disease, as unfavorable pathologic response to standard therapy was shown in less than 80% of the cohort and over 65% of the cohort were deceased. Patients in the overall cohort were 60% male, and approximately 73% presented with localized disease at diagnosis. To define immunogenic potential, the study profiled osteosarcoma specimens using whole genome, RNA and T-cell receptor sequencing along with immunohistochemistry and reverse phase protein arrays. The osteosarcoma immunogenomic landscape was characterized by integrating TCR sequencing results with transcriptome, protein array and immunostaining data. The goal of the study was to explain why immune checkpoint inhibitors show limited clinical activity in osteosarcoma. A couple of samples from the same tumor site were contributed by each of a few patients.

For this chain, trimming is 1 base at the V end and 2 bases at the J end, and the number of junction bases without a gene match is 5. Via the germline V gene, CDR1 is MNHEY and CDR2 SVGAGI. The CDR3 goes from the cysteine to the phenylalanine over 16 residues. The kept DNA is CDR3 alone, 48 bases in frame from the first base. The specimens were post-treatment primary, local recurrence and metastasis tumors obtained from patients with a poor prognosis. TCR beta chain CDR3 regions were immunosequenced using the ImmunoSEQ Assay (Adaptive Biotechnologies). The authors' pipeline ran thus. The ImmunoSEQ Analyzer platform was used to export TCRB rearrangements, read counts, read proportions and gene usage. Using productive rearrangements, T-cell clonality was calculated as 1 minus Pielou's evenness. In the clonal space homeostasis analysis, clonotypes were grouped as rare, small, medium, large or hyperexpanded (0.01 to 1 of the repertoire). TCR productive clonality was compared across immune clusters C1, C2 and C3 using the Wilcoxon rank sum test. This immuneACCESS table, as held by TCRdb, lists in-frame sequences with V and J called but not all clones. Of the missing ones, under half trace to an unresolved V gene in checked studies; the others have no known cause. That table is the source of V, J and clone size, and D and trimming were worked out from the DNA. For this sample the table gives several thousand clones, of which roughly 78% were detected only once. The ten largest clones represent approximately 15% of the sample.

Results and caveats for the whole study, not just this receptor: Productive TCR clonality was low overall, averaging 0.09 with a maximum of 0.3, suggesting limited T-cell clonal expansion. TCR productive clonality was higher in the immune-hot C3 cluster than the cold C1 cluster but still low overall. Matched blood was collected from only two patients, alongside the frozen tumor specimens. Because osteosarcoma is rare and all possible samples were collected, sample size was not determined by any statistical method. Clonality benchmarks were derived from external normal skin and healthy peripheral blood data rather than from matched normal tissue. In five cases, the repertoire was dominated by a single hyperexpanded clone, and fewer than 100 T-cell clonotypes were detected in all five cases.

The chain couples TRBV6-5 to TRBJ1-3; 7 central nucleotides agree with TRBD1. This clonotype originated in a human donor with osteosarcoma. Sequencing was performed on osteosarcoma tumor tissue from the femur. The nucleotides are TGTGCCAGCAGTTACTATCGGACAGGAACTGGAAACACCATATATTTT. Translated, it reads CASSYYRTGTGNTIYF.